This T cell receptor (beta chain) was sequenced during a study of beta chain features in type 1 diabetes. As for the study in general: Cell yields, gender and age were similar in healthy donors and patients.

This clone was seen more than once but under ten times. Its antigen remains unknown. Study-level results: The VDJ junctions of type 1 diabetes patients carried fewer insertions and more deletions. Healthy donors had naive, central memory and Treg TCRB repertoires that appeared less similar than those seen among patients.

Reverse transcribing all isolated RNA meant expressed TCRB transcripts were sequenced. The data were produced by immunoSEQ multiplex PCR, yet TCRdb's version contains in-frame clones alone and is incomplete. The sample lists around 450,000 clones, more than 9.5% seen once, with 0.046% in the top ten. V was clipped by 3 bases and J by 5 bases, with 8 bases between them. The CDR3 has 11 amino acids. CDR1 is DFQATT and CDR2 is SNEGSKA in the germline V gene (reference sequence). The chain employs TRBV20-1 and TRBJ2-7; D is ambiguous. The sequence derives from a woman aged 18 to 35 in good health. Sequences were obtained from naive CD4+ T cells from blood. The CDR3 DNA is TGCAGTGCTAGTCGGTCTCACGAGCAGTACTTC. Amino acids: CSASRSHEQYF.